Each of the 14 T cell receptor beta chains below was sequenced from the same sample in a study of blood T cell repertoires in COVID-19. TCRdb's table, derived via immunoSEQ multiplex PCR, lists solely in-frame clones and lacks some. The sample yields about 200,000 clones, approximately 89% seen once. The sequenced sample consisted of PBMCs or T cells enriched from blood (not recorded which). These receptors all stem from a woman aged 30 to 39 with acute COVID-19.

This clone was seen more than once but under ten times. This chain joins TRBV19 and TRBJ1-4; D gene ambiguous. Trimming took 5 bases from V and 6 from J, leaving 13 bases between them. Germline V gives CDR1 LNHDA, CDR2 SQIVND (reference sequence). This CDR3 is 14 amino acids long. The CDR3 protein is CASSRVIFDEKLFF. The CDR3 region has the DNA TGTGCCAGTAGTCGAGTTATATTCGATGAAAAACTGTTTTTT.

V and J are TRBV7-2 and TRBJ2-3; 14 bases map to TRBD2. Unmatched junction bases numbered 7, after V lost 5 bases and J lost 0 bases. The V gene's germline CDR1 is SGHTA and CDR2 FQGNSA. CDR3 length: 18 residues. CDR3 nucleotide sequence: TGTGCCAGCAGCGTGGGACTAGCGGGGGAATTTAGCACAGATACGCAGTATTTT. This codes for CASSVGLAGEFSTDTQYF.

This chain joins TRBV3-1 (or the pseudogene TRBV3-2) and TRBJ1-2; D is uncertain. The CDR3 is 14 residues long. The V end was cut by 0 bases, the J end by 6 bases, with 11 bases between. Germline V lookup: CDR1 LGHDT, CDR2 YNNKEL (reference sequence). In DNA form, the CDR3 reads TGTGCCAGCAGCCAAGATCCGGGGATCGATGGCTACACCTTC. This translates into CASSQDPGIDGYTF.

V is TRBV7-2 and J is TRBJ2-7; D is perhaps TRBD2 (6 bases). The V end was cut by 4 bases, the J end by 2 bases, with 15 bases between. CDR3 length: 15 amino acids. CDR1 SGHTA and CDR2 FQGNSA come from the germline V gene. The CDR3 nucleotides are TGTGCCAGCAGCTCCAACGTCGCGGGACCCTACGAGCAGTACTTC. Its protein is CASSSNVAGPYEQYF.

This chain joins TRBV27 and TRBJ1-6; D may be TRBD1 (6 bases). The CDR3 covers 14 residues. Germline CDR1 reads MNHEY; CDR2 reads SMNVEV (reference sequence). V dropped 3 bases and J dropped 8 bases, with 11 bases sitting between them. The CDR3 bases are TGTGCCAGCAGTTTCGCCAGGGGTGATTCACCCCTCCACTTT. Translating gives CASSFARGDSPLHF.

The chain joins TRBV20-1 to TRBJ1-1; the D is unclear. V lost 3 bases to trimming and J lost 5 bases, with 7 bases between them. Germline-derived CDR1 and CDR2 are DFQATT and SNEGSKA (reference sequence). The CDR3 spans 11 residues. DNA of the CDR3: TGCAGTGCTAGGGGCTCGACTGAAGCTTTCTTT. The encoded protein is CSARGSTEAFF.

The V call is TRBV7-6, the J call TRBJ2-5; TRBD2 matches 8 bases. Germline loops: CDR1 SGHVS, CDR2 FNYEAQ. V was clipped by 5 bases and J by 0 bases; unmatched bases: 8. The CDR3 length is 16 residues. The CDR3 loop is CASSPWTSRHQETQYF. The CDR3 DNA is TGTGCCAGCAGCCCTTGGACTAGCCGCCACCAAGAGACCCAGTACTTC.

This clone has just one count. V gene TRBV6-5 combines with J gene TRBJ1-1; no clear D gene. V was pared by 7 bases and J by 0 bases, with 9 bases between. CDR1 is MNHEY and CDR2 is SVGAGI in the germline V gene. The CDR3 loop spans 13 amino acids. The CDR3 bases are TGTGCCAGCAACGGGATTATGAACACTGAAGCTTTCTTT. It is translated as CASNGIMNTEAFF.

This clone is a singleton in its sample. V and J are TRBV7-9 and TRBJ1-1; D call uncertain. CDR3 size: 13 residues. V lost 7 bases, J lost 8 bases, and 17 bases lay in between. Germline CDR1 reads SEHNR; CDR2 reads FQNEAQ (reference sequence). The CDR3 coding sequence is TGTGCCAGCAAGGGTCCGGGAGGGCGCGAAGCTTTCTTT. The encoded protein is CASKGPGGREAFF.

For the CDR3, the DNA is TGTGCCATCAGTGATAGGGACAGGGGTTGGGACGCTGAAGCTTTCTTT. Encoded protein: CAISDRDRGWDAEAFF. The V call is TRBV10-3, the J call TRBJ1-1; 10 nucleotides match TRBD1. CDR3 length equals 16 residues. Losses at the gene ends were 3 bases for V and 6 bases for J; bases not matched to a gene: 10. The germline V gene has CDR1 ENHRY and CDR2 SYGVKD.

V usage is TRBV11-2 and J usage is TRBJ2-7, with TRBD2 matching over 12 bases. Trimming took 5 bases from V and 2 from J; bases not matched to a gene: 13. CDR3 length equals 18 residues. Germline V gene sequence: CDR1 SGHAT, CDR2 FQNNGV. CDR3 loop: CASSPPPLAGGLTYEQYF. The DNA for the CDR3 is TGTGCCAGCAGCCCCCCCCCACTAGCGGGGGGCCTCACCTACGAGCAGTACTTC.

The V call is TRBV5-6, the J call TRBJ2-1; 12 nucleotides agree with TRBD2. The CDR3 sequence is 14 residues long. Germline values: CDR1 SGHDT, CDR2 YYEEEE. J gave up 5 bases and V 5 bases, and 2 bases lay outside the gene matches. The CDR3 DNA reads TGTGCCAGCAGACTAGCGGGGGGCCACAATGAGCAGTTCTTC. It translates to CASRLAGGHNEQFF.

This clone has only one observation. The chain employs TRBV9 and TRBJ2-7; tentative D call: TRBD1 (6 bases). V lost 4 bases and J lost 0, with 14 bases in between. The CDR3 extends over 15 amino acids. Germline values: CDR1 SGDLS, CDR2 YYNGEE. CDR3 in DNA: TGTGCCAGCAGCCCTTCTGGGACAAGCTCCTACGAGCAGTACTTC. This translates into CASSPSGTSSYEQYF.

This clone appeared once. This chain links TRBV18 with TRBJ2-3; 9 bases are shared with TRBD2. V shed 4 bases and J 2 bases; nucleotides not matched to a gene: 4. The CDR3 is 15 amino acids. The germline V gene encodes CDR1 KGHSH and CDR2 LQKENI. CDR3 loop: CASSRLADDTDTQYF. In DNA form, the CDR3 reads TGTGCCAGCTCACGACTAGCGGATGACACAGATACGCAGTATTTT.